Shown below are 30 T cell receptor beta chains from a single sample sequenced in a study of beta chain features in type 1 diabetes. Of the isolated RNA, all was reverse transcribed, and so the sequenced material was expressed TCRB transcripts. The assay was immunoSEQ multiplex PCR, and TCRdb's table has in-frame clones only and misses some. Of roughly 300,000 clones detected, approximately 15% appear once; the ten largest clones hold over 5.5%. Sequencing input: central memory CD4+ T cells from blood. The receptor set was obtained from a man aged 30-40 years in good health.

The chain couples TRBV7-9 to TRBJ1-2, with D possibly matching TRBD1 (5 bases). V was cut by 0 bases and J by 8 bases, with 13 bases left in between. CDR1 is SEHNR, CDR2 FQNEAQ, per germline (reference sequence). The CDR3 is made up of 14 amino acids. The CDR3 protein is CASSLAGVRVGYTF. CDR3 nucleotide sequence: TGTGCCAGCAGCTTAGCGGGAGTCAGGGTCGGCTACACCTTC.

J is TRBJ2-1 and V is TRBV7-8; the match to TRBD1 covers 10 bases. V was pared by 10 bases and J by 8 bases, with 11 bases of the junction left unmatched. The CDR3 length is 14 residues. The germline V gene has CDR1 SGHVS and CDR2 FQNEAQ. CDR3 in amino acids: CATDSGTGAHEQFF. In nucleotides, the CDR3 is TGTGCCACCGACTCCGGGACAGGGGCCCATGAGCAGTTCTTC.

This clone was counted a few times. This chain links TRBV11-2 with TRBJ2-3, with a tentative D call TRBD2 (5 bases). Germline V lookup: CDR1 SGHAT, CDR2 FQNNGV. The CDR3 loop spans 14 amino acids. The V end lost 5 bases, the J end lost 6 bases, and 15 bases lay between the germline ends. DNA for the CDR3: TGTGCCAGCAGCCGGACTCGGTCTTGGGATACGCAGTATTTT. Translated, it gives CASSRTRSWDTQYF.

The V call is TRBV5-6, the J call TRBJ2-1, with TRBD2 matching over 7 bases. With 1 base clipped from V and 3 bases from J, the junction kept 4 bases outside the gene matches. Germline V gene data show CDR1 as SGHDT and CDR2 as YYEEEE. The CDR3 consists of 15 residues. The CDR3: CASSLFQRDYNEQFF. In DNA, the CDR3 is TGTGCCAGCAGCTTGTTCCAGCGGGACTACAATGAGCAGTTCTTC.

This clone was observed a handful of times. One end of the junction varies from germline; a read error may be responsible. The chain couples TRBV7-2 to TRBJ2-7, with 7 bases fitting TRBD2. This CDR3 is 15 amino acids long. Germline V gene data show CDR1 as SGHTA and CDR2 as FQGNSA. The DNA for the CDR3 is TGCGCCAGCAGCCGAGCGCGGGGGAACTCCTACGAGCAGTACTTC. Its protein is CASSRARGNSYEQYF.

This clone was observed a handful of times. J is TRBJ1-6 and V is TRBV4-2, with a weak D call TRBD1 (6 bases). The CDR3 covers 14 residues. CDR1 is LGHNA, CDR2 YNFKEQ, per germline. The ends were cut back, 8 bases at V and 11 bases at J, with 19 bases in the middle. CDR3 in DNA: TGTGCCAGCCACGAGGGGGTCTTGGGGGCACCCCTCCACTTT. It codes for CASHEGVLGAPLHF.

The J gene is TRBJ2-1, the V gene TRBV6-5, with D perhaps TRBD2 (6 bases). Trimming took 6 bases from V and 5 from J, leaving 17 bases between them. Germline CDR1 reads MNHEY; CDR2 reads SVGAGI. This CDR3 has 15 amino acids. This CDR3 is CASSLMWGVDNEQFF. As DNA, the CDR3 is TGTGCCAGCAGCTTAATGTGGGGGGTCGACAATGAGCAGTTCTTC.

The V and J genes are TRBV6-5 and TRBJ2-7; tentative D call: TRBD1 (6 bases). Germline V gives CDR1 MNHEY, CDR2 SVGAGI. The CDR3 sequence is 13 residues long. The V end was cut by 6 bases, the J end by 1 base, with 10 bases between. The CDR3 here is CASRQGSSYEQYF. The CDR3 nucleotides are TGTGCCAGCAGACAGGGTAGTTCCTACGAGCAGTACTTC.

The chain has TRBV10-3 and TRBJ2-1; the D is unclear. The CDR3 consists of 13 residues. Trimming stripped 10 bases from V and 5 bases from J, with 15 bases between. Germline lookup yields CDR1 ENHRY and CDR2 SYGVKD. The CDR3 sequence is CATGLVDHNEQFF. CDR3 coding DNA: TGTGCCACCGGGCTGGTAGACCACAATGAGCAGTTCTTC.

V and J are TRBV6-5 and TRBJ2-2, with D possibly matching TRBD1 (6 bases). Germline V lookup: CDR1 MNHEY, CDR2 SVGAGI. The CDR3 extends over 13 amino acids. Trimming took off 6 bases at V and 6 bases at J, with 11 bases between the two ends. The DNA of the CDR3 is TGTGCCAGCAGGACTACAGGGTCCGGGGAGCTGTTTTTT. Amino acid sequence: CASRTTGSGELFF.

This clone was detected only a few times. V gene TRBV14 combines with J gene TRBJ2-5, with D perhaps being TRBD1 or TRBD2 (5 bases each). Trimming shortened V by 0 bases and J by 3 bases, and 14 bases separated the two germline ends. The CDR3 consists of 16 residues. CDR1 is SGHDN, CDR2 FVKESK, per germline. CDR3: CASSQEFDRGEETQYF. The CDR3 DNA is TGTGCCAGCAGCCAAGAGTTCGACCGAGGGGAAGAGACCCAGTACTTC.

This clone was counted only a few times. The V gene is TRBV6-1, the J gene TRBJ2-7, with 7 bases fitting TRBD1. After removal of 5 bases from V and 4 bases from J, the junction contained 5 bases not matched to a gene. Germline V gives CDR1 MNHNS, CDR2 SASEGT. CDR3 length equals 13 residues. The CDR3 here is CASSQGQFYEQYF. The CDR3 region has the DNA TGTGCCAGCAGTCAGGGACAGTTTTACGAGCAGTACTTC.

The V and J genes are TRBV11-2 and TRBJ2-2; the D gene is possibly TRBD1 (7 bases). The CDR3 has 15 amino acids. Germline V gene sequence: CDR1 SGHAT, CDR2 FQNNGV. Trimming stripped 5 bases from V and 0 bases from J, with 10 bases between. The DNA for the CDR3 is TGTGCCAGCAGCCGCGGGACAGCGAACACCGGGGAGCTGTTTTTT. Its protein is CASSRGTANTGELFF. Full variable domain (rest looked up from reference TRBV11-2 and TRBJ2-2): EAGVAQSPRYKIIEKRQSVAFWCNPISGHATLYWYQQILGQGPKLLIQFQNNGVVDDSQLPKDRFSAERLKGVDSTLKIQPAKLEDSAVYLCASSRGTANTGELFFGEGSRLTVL.

The CDR3 reads CASSPGEYGYTF. In DNA form, the CDR3 reads TGCGCCAGCAGCCCAGGGGAATACGGCTACACCTTC. V usage is TRBV5-1 and J usage is TRBJ1-2; D might be TRBD1 (6 bases). Germline V CDR1 and CDR2: SGHRS, YFSETQ. V lost 4 bases and J 8 bases, leaving 12 bases between the germline ends. The CDR3 length is 12 residues. Complete variable domain (other parts from reference TRBV5-1 and TRBJ1-2): KAGVTQTPRYLIKTRGQQVTLSCSPISGHRSVSWYQQTPGQGLQFLFEYFSETQRNKGNFPGRFSGRQFSNSRSEMNVSTLELGDSALYLCASSPGEYGYTFGSGTRLTVV.

A few counts support this clone. The J gene is TRBJ1-6, the V gene TRBV6-1; TRBD1 matches at 7 bases. The V segment lost 10 bases and the J segment 11 bases; nucleotides outside the gene matches: 8. The CDR3 is 12 amino acids. CDR1 and CDR2 from the germline V gene are MNHNS and SASEGT. CDR3 region: CATSQGTTPLHF. Written as DNA, the CDR3 is TGTGCCACCTCACAGGGGACTACACCCCTCCACTTT.

The V call is TRBV4-3, the J call TRBJ1-1; D gene ambiguous. Deletions cut 1 base from V and 3 bases from J, with 9 bases between. The CDR3 loop spans 14 amino acids. Germline V gene sequence: CDR1 LGHNA, CDR2 YSLEER. CDR3 bases: TGCGCCAGCAGCCAAGTTCGCGGATACACTGAAGCTTTCTTT. Translating it yields CASSQVRGYTEAFF.

This chain links TRBV11-3 with TRBJ2-1; 9 bases line up with TRBD2. Germline V lookup: CDR1 SGHNT, CDR2 YENEEA. The CDR3 is 15 amino acids. V dropped 1 base and J dropped 4; count of bases not matched to a gene: 2. CDR3 amino acids: CASSLGLAGYNEQFF. CDR3 sequence (DNA): TGTGCCAGCAGCTTAGGGCTAGCGGGATACAATGAGCAGTTCTTC.

This sequence joins TRBV5-1 and TRBJ2-1; D might be TRBD1 (6 bases). V was trimmed by 8 bases and J by 2 bases, leaving 11 bases between them. CDR3 length: 13 residues. Looked up from germline, CDR1 is SGHRS and CDR2 is YFSETQ. CDR3 loop: CASNRDTYNEQFF. CDR3 DNA sequence: TGCGCCAGTAACAGGGATACCTACAATGAGCAGTTCTTC.

This clone has only a few counts. The junction shows a germline mismatch at one end, possibly a read error. The chain recombines TRBV7-2 with TRBJ1-5; tentative D call: TRBD1 (5 bases). This CDR3 has 16 residues. Germline CDR1 SGHTA, CDR2 FQGNSA. As DNA, the CDR3 is TGCGCCAGCAGCCAAGATTGGGCAGGGTCTGGGCAGCCCCAGCATTTT. This codes for CASSQDWAGSGQPQHF. The full variable domain, its missing parts supplied by reference TRBV7-2 and TRBJ1-5, is GAGVSQSPSNKVTEKGKDVELRCDPISGHTALYWYRQSLGQGLEFLIYFQGNSAPDKSGLPSDRFSAERTGGSVSTLTIQRTQQEDSAVYLCASSQDWAGSGQPQHFGDGTRLSIL.

In its sample, this clone was seen a few times. The chain couples TRBV11-3 to TRBJ1-1; D uncertain. The germline CDR1 and CDR2 sequences are SGHNT and YENEEA. The CDR3 length is 14 residues. Trimming removed 5 bases from V and 1 base from J, with 11 bases in between. The DNA for the CDR3 is TGTGCCAGCAGCCCCACTCCCAGGAACACTGAAGCTTTCTTT. This codes for CASSPTPRNTEAFF.

This clone was detected many times. J is TRBJ1-2 and V is TRBV30; perhaps TRBD1 as D (6 bases). V lost 4 bases and J 4 bases, leaving 10 bases between the germline ends. Per the germline V gene, CDR1 is GTSNPN and CDR2 is SVGIG (reference sequence). The CDR3 has 12 residues. CDR3 residues: CAWTQGTYGYTF. CDR3 coding DNA: TGTGCCTGGACCCAGGGGACCTATGGCTACACCTTC.

The chain links TRBV7-2 to TRBJ2-1; 9 bases agree with TRBD2. Per germline, CDR1 SGHTA and CDR2 FQGNSA. This CDR3 contains 14 residues. V was pared by 5 bases and J by 7 bases, with 6 bases of the junction left unmatched. DNA for the CDR3: TGTGCCAGCAGCCTCATAGCGGGAGTGAATGAGCAGTTCTTC. This encodes CASSLIAGVNEQFF.

This clone was observed a handful of times. The chain uses TRBV6-5 and TRBJ1-5; the D gene is possibly TRBD1 (6 bases). The CDR3 is 14 residues long. CDR1 is MNHEY, CDR2 SVGAGI, per germline. Trimming shortened V by 5 bases and J by 0 bases, and 8 bases separated the two germline ends. CDR3 in DNA: TGTGCCAGCAGTCGGACAGATAGCAATCAGCCCCAGCATTTT. It yields the protein CASSRTDSNQPQHF.

This chain uses TRBV18 with TRBJ2-3; D gene unclear. V was shortened by 5 bases and J by 2 bases, with 11 bases between the two germline ends. The length of the CDR3 is 14 residues. Germline CDR1 and CDR2: KGHSH and LQKENI. The CDR3 is CASSSSSVTDTQYF. The CDR3 DNA sequence: TGTGCCAGCTCATCCTCTTCGGTCACAGATACGCAGTATTTT.

This clone was found a few times. The gene calls are TRBV27 and TRBJ1-5, with D tentatively TRBD1 (5 bases). Between the trimmed V and J ends, which lost 6 bases and 1 base, there was a span of 10 bases. In germline, CDR1 is MNHEY, CDR2 SMNVEV (reference sequence). There are 14 residues in the CDR3. The CDR3 DNA reads as TGTGCCAGCAGCCCAGGGACGAGCAATCAGCCCCAGCATTTT. Its protein is CASSPGTSNQPQHF.

The sample holds many counts of this clone. The same CDR3 is also encoded by other DNA sequences in this sample. The rearrangement joins TRBV6-5 to TRBJ1-2, with 10 bases matching TRBD1. This CDR3 is built from 14 residues. With 6 bases clipped from V and 4 bases from J, the junction kept 5 bases outside the gene matches. Germline CDR1 and CDR2: MNHEY and SVGAGI. The CDR3 coding sequence is TGTGCCAGCAGAAAGGGACAGGGGATCTATGGCTACACCTTC. Translating it yields CASRKGQGIYGYTF.

There are many counts of this clone. The V call is TRBV14, the J call TRBJ1-6; no clear D gene. The germline V gene has CDR1 SGHDN and CDR2 FVKESK. The germline V and J ends were trimmed by 1 base and 4 bases, with 5 bases remaining between them. This CDR3 spans 14 amino acids. CDR3 amino acids: CASSQGRYNSPLHF. Here the CDR3 DNA reads TGTGCCAGCAGCCAAGGAAGGTATAATTCACCCCTCCACTTT.

This clone was seen more than once but under ten times. Germline is not matched at one junction end, which may reflect a read error. The chain recombines TRBV5-1 with TRBJ2-3, with TRBD1 matching 10 bases. CDR1 is SGHRS, CDR2 YFSETQ, per germline. CDR3 length equals 15 residues. The CDR3 region is CASSRRDRGTDTQYF. As DNA, the CDR3 is TGTGCCAGCAGCCGACGGGACAGGGGTACAGATACGCAGTATTTT.

The V call is TRBV27, the J call TRBJ1-2; unclear D gene. CDR1 is MNHEY, CDR2 SMNVEV, per germline (reference sequence). Trimming shortened V by 3 bases and J by 8 bases, and 13 bases separated the two germline ends. There are 13 residues in the CDR3. CDR3: CASSFFSQGGYTF. CDR3 in DNA: TGTGCCAGCAGTTTTTTCTCCCAAGGGGGCTACACCTTC.

This clone turned up a few times. The CDR3, as DNA: TGTGCCAGCAGCTTGGTCGGACACGACACAGATACGCAGTATTTT. Translation: CASSLVGHDTDTQYF. The rearrangement joins TRBV5-6 to TRBJ2-3; D may be TRBD1 (5 bases). The V gene's germline CDR1 is SGHDT and CDR2 YYEEEE. V was clipped by 0 bases and J by 2 bases, with 10 bases between them. The CDR3 loop spans 15 amino acids. The whole variable domain, filled in from reference TRBV5-6 and TRBJ2-3, reads DAGVTQSPTHLIKTRGQQVTLRCSPKSGHDTVSWYQQALGQGPQFIFQYYEEEERQRGNFPDRFSGHQFPNYSSELNVNALLLGDSALYLCASSLVGHDTDTQYFGPGTRLTVL.